The T cell receptor (beta chain) under discussion was sequenced for a study of CD8+CD57+ T cells in acquired aplastic anemia. The overall study: Average DNA yield from sorted CD4+ and CD8+ cells was about 3 ug. The average read count for CD4+ cells in healthy donors was some 9.9 million.

Germline lookup yields CDR1 DFQATT and CDR2 SNEGSKA (reference sequence). J lost 7 bases, V lost 0 bases, and 17 bases had no gene match. The CDR3 is 17 amino acids. CDR3 and TCR beta VDJ profiling relied on genomic DNA as the template. TCRdb re-called the reads through MiXCR, storing one row per CDR3 protein. The profile shows approximately 380,000 distinct CDR3 sequences, roughly 68% of them singletons. Sequenced sample: sorted CD4+, CD8+, or CD8+CD57+ T cells (not recorded which) from PBMCs. This chain joins TRBV20-1 and TRBJ2-7; 8 bases agree with TRBD1. The TCR was taken from a human donor in good health, serving as a control. The DNA of the CDR3 is TGCAGTGCTAGAGATCCCAAAGGAACTGACAGGGGAGGAGAGCAGTACTTC. This codes for CSARDPKGTDRGGEQYF.